One T cell receptor (beta chain) is described in this entry. Source study methods: Quantification of nucleated cells was approximated via reference gene primer amplification. Produced via immunoSEQ multiplex PCR; TCRdb's table is partial and in-frame only. V and J calls and clone size come straight from that table; D and trimming were deduced from the DNA. The sample includes about 210,000 clones, 80% to 90% of them seen just once. The data derive from a study of blood T cell repertoires in COVID-19. Study at large: The study drew acute and convalescent COVID-19 samples from the United States, Italy and Spain. T cells, B-cell-depleted T cells, or PBMCs supplied cDNA or gDNA.

Looked up from germline, CDR1 is SQVTM and CDR2 is ANQGSEA. The CDR3 has 13 amino acids. The V and J ends lost 1 base and 6 bases respectively, with 10 bases between them. This receptor was identified in a man aged 35-49 years with acute or convalescent COVID-19. The genes are TRBV29-1 and TRBJ1-5, with D possibly being TRBD1 (6 bases). Sequencing was performed on peripheral blood. The CDR3 DNA follows: TGCAGCGTTGAAGCAGGGGAGGGTCAGCCCCAGCATTTT. It is translated as CSVEAGEGQPQHF. Full variable domain (missing parts from reference TRBV29-1 and TRBJ1-5): SAVISQKPSRDICQRGTSLTIQCQVDSQVTMMFWYRQQPGQSLTLIATANQGSEATYESGFVIDKFPISRPNLTFSTLTVSNMSPEDSSIYLCSVEAGEGQPQHFGDGTRLSIL.